The 8 T cell receptor beta chains reported below all come from one sample, sequenced in a study of cytomegalovirus exposure and HLA in healthy donors. The PCR used 60 Vbeta and 13 Jbeta primers. Clones were sequenced by immunoSEQ multiplex PCR, and TCRdb holds only the in-frame ones, with some missing. Among about 98,000 clones listed, approximately 79% were seen once. The sequenced material came from PBMCs. The receptors stem from a male donor in good health and CMV-seronegative.

The V and J genes are TRBV28 and TRBJ2-7; 9 nucleotides agree with TRBD2. Unmatched junction bases numbered 13, after V lost 1 base and J lost 3 bases. The CDR3 is 18 amino acids. The germline CDR1 and CDR2 sequences are MDHEN and SYDVKM. The CDR3 loop reads CASSLFIETSGVRYEQYF. The CDR3 region has the DNA TGTGCCAGCAGTTTATTCATTGAGACTAGCGGAGTTCGCTACGAGCAGTACTTC.

The chain carries TRBV15 and TRBJ2-5; TRBD2 aligns across 10 bases. This CDR3 has 18 amino acids. Trimming took 5 bases from V and 5 from J; bases not matched to a gene: 17. Germline CDR1 and CDR2: LNHNV and YYDKDF (reference sequence). The CDR3 DNA follows: TGTGCCACCAGCGGGCAGGGTGCTAGCGGGAGTTCTTGGGAGACCCAGTACTTC. It yields the protein CATSGQGASGSSWETQYF.

This clone appeared a few times. J is TRBJ2-3 and V is TRBV7-6; 8 positions agree with TRBD1. CDR1 and CDR2 from the germline V gene are SGHVS and FNYEAQ. The CDR3 loop spans 16 amino acids. Trimming removed 5 bases from V and 2 bases from J; junction bases left unmatched: 9. The CDR3 DNA reads as TGTGCCAGCAGCCGCGCAGGGGGCTCTTACACAGATACGCAGTATTTT. Translation: CASSRAGGSYTDTQYF. The variable domain in full, completed from reference TRBV7-6 and TRBJ2-3, reads GAGVSQSPRYKVTKRGQDVALRCDPISGHVSLYWYRQALGQGPEFLTYFNYEAQQDKSGLPNDRFSAERPEGSISTLTIQRTEQRDSAMYRCASSRAGGSYTDTQYFGPGTRLTVL.

This chain links TRBV5-4 with TRBJ2-4; D is perhaps TRBD2 (5 bases). V was clipped by 1 base and J by 6 bases, with 14 bases between them. The germline CDR1 and CDR2 sequences are SGHNT and YYREEE (reference sequence). The CDR3 contains 15 residues. The CDR3 region has the DNA TGTGCCAGCAGCTTGTATCGGGGAATGGCAAACATTCAGTACTTC. Translation gives CASSLYRGMANIQYF.

J is TRBJ2-2 and V is TRBV27; 11 nucleotides agree with TRBD1. The CDR3 consists of 14 residues. Germline V CDR1 and CDR2: MNHEY, SMNVEV (reference sequence). The V segment lost 5 bases and the J segment 7 bases; nucleotides outside the gene matches: 3. The CDR3 is CASSRTGGIGELFF. Here the CDR3 DNA reads TGTGCCAGCAGTAGGACAGGGGGCATCGGGGAGCTGTTTTTT.

The chain recombines TRBV28 with TRBJ1-1; D unresolved. The CDR3 runs to 16 residues. Between the trimmed V and J ends, which lost 2 bases and 5 bases, there was a span of 18 bases. Germline V gene data show CDR1 as MDHEN and CDR2 as SYDVKM. The CDR3 reads CASSLGGWESGTEAFF. CDR3 sequence (DNA): TGTGCCAGCAGTTTAGGAGGTTGGGAGTCGGGTACTGAAGCTTTCTTT.

This chain uses TRBV2 with TRBJ2-7; D remains ambiguous. The CDR3 has 13 residues. The germline V and J ends were trimmed by 6 bases and 2 bases, with 11 bases remaining between them. Germline CDR1 reads SNHLY; CDR2 reads FYNNEI. The CDR3 here is CASSPRHTYEQYF. The CDR3 DNA follows: TGTGCCAGCAGCCCGCGGCACACCTACGAGCAGTACTTC.

The V and J genes are TRBV28 and TRBJ1-5, with 8 bases matching TRBD1. CDR3 length equals 12 residues. The germline V gene has CDR1 MDHEN and CDR2 SYDVKM. The J segment lost 7 bases and the V segment lost 6 bases, leaving 2 bases of the junction unmatched. DNA for the CDR3: TGTGCCAGCAGGGCAGGGGGCCAGCCCCAGCATTTT. This codes for CASRAGGQPQHF. The variable domain in full, completed from reference TRBV28 and TRBJ1-5, reads DVKVTQSSRYLVKRTGEKVFLECVQDMDHENMFWYRQDPGLGLRLIYFSYDVKMKEKGDIPEGYSVSREKKERFSLILESASTNQTSMYLCASRAGGQPQHFGDGTRLSIL.